This paragraph reports one T cell receptor beta chain. This clonotype was observed a few times. Its antigen is not yet known. No base-level quality is on record; no much larger clone is a single base apart. The germline V gene gives CDR1 as MNHEY and CDR2 as SVGAGI. Taken from cysteine to phenylalanine, the CDR3 has 16 residues. The only DNA kept is the CDR3, 48 bases in frame from the first base. V is reduced by 0 bases and J by 1 base, leaving a spacing of 10 bases between them. The sample originates from a study of T cells in Graves' hyperthyroidism and ophthalmopathy (dated by TCRdb to the late 2010s). Study-level background: Peripheral blood samples were taken at the time of initial diagnosis, prior to any treatment. Whether ophthalmopathy could be predicted prospectively was tested in an independent validation cohort made up of 18 to 20 hyperthyroidism patients plus 17 patients who later progressed to ophthalmopathy. The approximately 90 discovery patients were divided at random into training and test sets in a 7:3 ratio. According to the paper, TCR Vbeta CDR3 sequencing was carried out on over 130 peripheral blood samples, which came from fewer than 50 ophthalmopathy, around 75 hyperthyroidism and approximately 17 progressor patients. Following sampling, methimazole starting at 30 mg daily was given to hyperthyroidism patients, and high-dose intravenous methylprednisolone was given to ophthalmopathy patients. In several Graves' hyperthyroidism patients, the study also compared T-cell repertoires from thyroid tissue with T-cell repertoires from blood. To identify TCR V-J signatures that set the groups apart, the researchers used a discovery cohort of about a hundred patients, made up of 40 to 45 with Graves' ophthalmopathy and about 60 with stable Graves' hyperthyroidism. The full study reports these points: In cross-validation, a model built on a 13 V-J signature told ophthalmopathy apart from stable hyperthyroidism with 85% to 90% sensitivity and about 81% specificity, and in testing the same model reached 80%/75%. No statistical method was used to set the sample size in advance, and investigators knew the group allocation. In validation, progression to ophthalmopathy was predicted by the model with 70.59% sensitivity and under 85% specificity, a median of about 6.4 months before onset. Most expanded thyroid clonotypes (frequency above 0.001) were also found in blood, which suggests that blood repertoires may mirror thyroid immune responses.

TCR beta CDR3 regions were amplified from RNA transcripts. For the first round of RT-PCR on the TCR CDR3, the HTBI primer set was used together with the Qiagen OneStep RT-PCR kit. Libraries were constructed in a second round of multiplex PCR, after which size selection and purification were carried out. Sequencing of the libraries was done on an Illumina HiSeq2000 using paired-end 100 bp reads. Per the original workflow: Raw data were processed with SOAPnuke, discarding reads with adapters, uncalled bases, mean Phred below 15, or no exact constant-primer or identifier match. High-quality paired reads were merged using COPE v1.2.5, and each unique nucleotide sequence was defined as a clonotype. Clonotypes were aligned to IMGT TRBV, TRBD and TRBJ reference segments using MiTCR v1.1. The analysis included only V-J combinations with a frequency above 0.0001, which together covered 99.2% of the repertoires. A TCS score was defined as the ratio of F50 (clonal expansion) to E x V (chaos), with BLOSUM62-based TCRdist applied between CDR3 peptides within each V-J. Welch's t-statistics and random forest reduced some 510 V-J features to about 12, which were used in a naive Bayes classifier (R e1071). In TCRdb, the public reads were trimmed at Q25 with fastp and aligned with MiXCR, with productive beta chains retained. Each record represents a unique CDR3 protein, reported with the most common genes and DNA among its rows. The V and J calls, along with clone size, are taken from TCRdb and not from the paper's own processing. The sample contains hundreds of thousands of distinct CDR3 sequences, about a sixth of them found a single time. The ten largest clones add up to roughly 3.3% of the sample.

Moderately to severely active disease, a Clinical Activity Score of at least 3, a NOSPECS grade of at least 4, and a duration under 3 months were present in ophthalmopathy patients. The study excluded patients with uncontrolled infections, other autoimmune diseases, pregnancy or lactation. Diagnoses were established on the basis of clinical symptoms, serum thyroxine and TRAb, thyroid ultrasound, and orbital computed tomography. PBMCs were separated from 7.5 to 10 ml of fresh peripheral blood using Ficoll-Paque density gradient centrifugation. Total RNA was extracted using Trizol reagent, and RNA quality was assessed on an Agilent 2100 Bioanalyzer.

The chain was built from TRBV6-5 and TRBJ2-1; the D gene cannot be resolved reliably. This clonotype originated in a woman in her thirties or forties with Graves' ophthalmopathy. Material for sequencing was blood. The DNA sequence reads TGTGCCAGCAGTTACTCTACTACTGTATCCTACAATGAGCAGTTCTTC. It is translated as CASSYSTTVSYNEQFF.